This T cell receptor (beta chain) was identified in a study of blood T cell repertoires in COVID-19. In the study overall: Samples representing acute and convalescent COVID-19 were sourced from the United States, Italy and Spain. PBMCs, B-cell-depleted T cells, or T cells provided the cDNA or gDNA that made up the material.

Deletions cut 2 bases from V and 4 bases from J, with 5 bases between. Germline CDR1 reads SGHTA; CDR2 reads FQGTGA. The CDR3 has 13 amino acids. Original processing notes: Estimates of nucleated cell counts were drawn from the amplification of reference gene primers. Measured with immunoSEQ multiplex PCR; TCRdb has only the in-frame clones, and not every one. V, J and clone size derive from that table, while D and trimming were established from the DNA sequence. The sample gives about 220,000 clones, 80% to 85% of which show up once; less than 2.5% is in the top ten. Source material: peripheral blood. The TCR sequence derives from a woman aged 55-70 years with acute or convalescent COVID-19. This chain connects TRBV7-3 to TRBJ2-2; no clear D gene. The chain's CDR3 is CASSLSRTGELFF. For the CDR3, the DNA is TGTGCCAGCAGCTTATCTCGCACCGGGGAGCTGTTTTTT.